This TCR beta chain was captured in a study of shared clonotypes between healthy human individuals. Whole-study findings and limits: Generation probability values for non-shared clonotypes were lower than those for clonotypes shared by all four donors. Specimens sampled were limited to blood, with tissue repertoires likely differing.

The assay was immunoSEQ multiplex PCR, and TCRdb's table has in-frame clones only and misses some. Among millions of clones listed, 85% to 95% were seen once. CD45RO negativity and positive selection for CCR7 defined naive CD8 cells, a population that excluded terminally differentiated effector memory CD45RA+ cells. Participating donors were healthy, HIV-negative adults free of recent acute infections or vaccinations. Concerning this clone: No antigen is known for it.

CDR3 size: 14 residues. V dropped 2 bases and J dropped 2 bases, with 6 bases sitting between them. Germline V gives CDR1 MNHEY, CDR2 SVGAGI. This receptor was taken from a man younger than 35 in good health. The genes are TRBV6-5 and TRBJ2-2; no firm D call. The sample consisted of naive CD8+ T cells sorted from blood. The CDR3 DNA follows: TGTGCCAGCAGTTACGACCATAACACCGGGGAGCTGTTTTTT. Translated, it gives CASSYDHNTGELFF.